In its sample, the clone carrying this T cell receptor (beta chain) was seen a few times. As yet, its antigen is unknown. The sample comes from a study of CD8 T cells in ankylosing spondylitis. General observations from the study: Apparently characteristic of ankylosing spondylitis blood was a TCR beta motif (roughly eight highly homologous variants).

TCRdb itself ran the 5' RACE reads through MiXCR, one entry per CDR3 protein. This sample has 350,000 or so distinct CDR3 sequences, with approximately 8.2% found just once. With 2 bases removed from V and 3 bases from J, the gap between germline ends came to 8 bases. CDR1 SGHRS and CDR2 YFSETQ come from the germline V gene. This CDR3 has 14 amino acids. The sequencing input was blood, either unsorted or a sorted T cell fraction (not recorded which). The V and J genes are TRBV5-1 and TRBJ2-2; TRBD2 might be the D (6 bases). The TCR was taken from a male donor with ankylosing spondylitis. The CDR3 loop reads CASSFPGDTGELFF. In DNA form, the CDR3 reads TGCGCCAGCAGCTTTCCGGGGGACACCGGGGAGCTGTTTTTT.